The following is a T cell receptor beta chain sequence with its context. The data stem from a study of cytomegalovirus exposure and HLA in healthy donors. CDR3 length: 16 amino acids. Germline V CDR1 and CDR2: SGHAT, FQNNGV. The junction had 7 bases not matched to a gene; V was cut back by 5 bases and J by 0 bases. 60 Vbeta and 13 Jbeta primers were used in PCR. Clones were read by immunoSEQ multiplex PCR, and TCRdb kept only the in-frame ones, dropping some. The repertoire holds 220,000 or so clones, 80% to 85% seen once, with 2.7% in the top ten. The chain employs TRBV11-2 and TRBJ1-1; TRBD1 agrees at 9 bases. Sequencing was carried out using PBMCs. This clonotype was obtained from a woman in her thirties or forties in good health and CMV-seronegative. As DNA, the CDR3 is TGTGCCAGCAGCCGACAGGGGGGCTACATGAACACTGAAGCTTTCTTT. Translation gives CASSRQGGYMNTEAFF.